A selection of T cell receptor beta chains follows, all from one sample in a study of T cells in Graves' hyperthyroidism and ophthalmopathy. Each CDR3 protein gets one entry after TCRdb re-called the multiplex PCR reads with MiXCR. Of 450,000 to 600,000 distinct CDR3 sequences in the sample, 15% to 20% were seen once. The source material was blood. Receptors originate from a man between 35 and 55 years old with Graves' ophthalmopathy. CDR3s include the opening cysteine and the closing phenylalanine or tryptophan. The D gene is left open where the match is weak. Not all rows give a size; the values are once, few, many and, for expanded clones, a class.

D gene,V gene,clone size,J gene,CDR3 length,CDR3 protein,CDR3 DNA
NA,TRBV5-1,NA,TRBJ2-4,16,CASSLDGVVAKNIQYF,TGCGCCAGCAGCTTGGACGGCGTGGTAGCCAAAAACATTCAGTACTTC
TRBD2,TRBV20-1,NA,TRBJ2-7,14,CSARDPQGGYEQYF,TGCAGTGCTAGAGATCCGCAGGGAGGGTACGAGCAGTACTTC
NA,TRBV19,few,TRBJ2-3,14,CASSIEDFTDTQYF,TGTGCCAGTAGTATAGAAGACTTCACAGATACGCAGTATTTT
NA,TRBV28,few,TRBJ2-7,13,CASSYSLPAEQYF,TGTGCCAGCAGTTACTCACTTCCTGCGGAGCAGTACTTC
NA,TRBV3-1,NA,TRBJ1-1,17,CASSQLSLSGASTEAFF,TGTGCCAGCAGCCAACTTAGTCTATCAGGGGCTTCGACTGAAGCTTTCTTT
TRBD2,TRBV6-1,many,TRBJ2-1,19,CASRELAGQQRLSYNEQFF,TGTGCCAGCAGGGAACTAGCGGGGCAACAAAGACTATCCTACAATGAGCAGTTCTTC
TRBD1,TRBV5-1,many,TRBJ1-2,13,CASSWDRGSGYTF,TGCGCCAGCAGCTGGGACAGGGGAAGTGGCTACACCTTC
NA,TRBV4-2,NA,TRBJ2-3,16,CASSQDQAGGTDTQYF,TGTGCCAGCAGCCAAGATCAGGCAGGGGGCACAGATACGCAGTATTTT
TRBD1,TRBV2,many,TRBJ2-6,16,CASRDRVGPGANVLTF,TGTGCCAGCAGAGACAGGGTGGGGCCTGGGGCCAACGTCCTGACTTTC
TRBD2,TRBV6-1,NA,TRBJ2-7,14,CASSENSGGAAQYF,TGTGCCAGCAGTGAAAACAGCGGGGGGGCCGCGCAGTACTTC
TRBD1,TRBV7-3,few,TRBJ1-2,16,CASSQTGQGSNYGYTF,TGTGCCAGCAGCCAAACGGGACAGGGATCCAACTATGGCTACACCTTC
NA,TRBV2,many,TRBJ2-3,11,CASTNSVTQYF,TGTGCCAGCACTAATAGCGTTACGCAGTATTTT
NA,TRBV7-9,many,TRBJ2-1,12,CASDGYYNEQFF,TGTGCCAGCGACGGTTATTACAATGAGCAGTTCTTC
NA,TRBV30,NA,TRBJ1-5,13,CAWSEYLDQPQHF,TGTGCCTGGAGTGAGTATCTGGACCAGCCCCAGCATTTT
NA,TRBV2,few,TRBJ1-3,15,CASSDYSFSGNTIYF,TGTGCCAGCAGTGATTACAGCTTCTCTGGAAACACCATATATTTT
TRBD2,TRBV5-8,few,TRBJ2-5,14,CASSASGRLETQYF,TGTGCCAGCAGCGCTAGCGGGAGGCTGGAGACCCAGTACTTC
TRBD2,TRBV5-4,NA,TRBJ2-5,18,CASSSIPGLAGVQETQYF,TGTGCCAGCAGCTCGATTCCGGGACTAGCGGGAGTACAAGAGACCCAGTACTTC
NA,TRBV20-1,few,TRBJ1-1,14,CSPLPGSGSTEAFF,TGCAGTCCACTCCCGGGGAGTGGGAGCACTGAAGCTTTCTTT
NA,TRBV7-6,NA,TRBJ2-5,13,CASSLARGETQYF,TGTGCCAGCAGCTTAGCTAGAGGAGAGACCCAGTACTTC
NA,TRBV5-1,few,TRBJ2-1,15,CASSSGTSYYNEQFF,TGCGCCAGCAGCTCAGGGACGAGTTACTACAATGAGCAGTTCTTC
NA,TRBV5-4,few,TRBJ2-1,15,CASSSQTGIVSEQFF,TGTGCCAGCAGCTCCCAGACGGGGATCGTCAGTGAGCAGTTCTTC
NA,TRBV6-5,NA,TRBJ2-7,13,CASSYSRRYEQYF,TGTGCCAGCAGTTACTCTAGGCGCTACGAGCAGTACTTC
TRBD2,TRBV7-9,few,TRBJ2-7,12,CAVLAASYEQYF,TGTGCCGTACTAGCGGCCTCCTACGAGCAGTACTTC
TRBD1,TRBV19,NA,TRBJ2-3,15,CASSAQGAFMNTQYF,TGTGCCAGTAGCGCACAGGGGGCTTTCATGAATACGCAGTATTTT
TRBD2,TRBV7-9,few,TRBJ2-7,17,CASSPTSGGLSSYEQYF,TGTGCCAGCAGCCCGACTAGCGGGGGGCTGAGCTCCTACGAGCAGTACTTC
NA,TRBV20-1,NA,TRBJ2-5,16,CSARDAGFGVQETQYF,TGCAGTGCTAGAGATGCAGGGTTTGGGGTACAAGAGACCCAGTACTTC
NA,TRBV11-2,NA,TRBJ1-1,12,CASSLRGGLAFF,TGTGCCAGCAGCTTGCGGGGGGGGTTAGCTTTCTTT
TRBD2,TRBV10-3,many,TRBJ2-7,15,CAISGRREVTYEQYF,TGTGCCATCAGTGGGAGGCGGGAGGTCACCTACGAGCAGTACTTC
NA,TRBV12-3/TRBV12-4,many,TRBJ1-6,13,CASSAGAGSPLHF,TGTGCCAGCAGTGCAGGGGCAGGGTCACCCCTCCACTTT
TRBD1,TRBV12-3/TRBV12-4,NA,TRBJ1-2,14,CASTPRDRGTGYTF,TGTGCCAGCACCCCCCGGGACAGGGGGACCGGCTACACCTTC
TRBD2,TRBV29-1,once,TRBJ2-7,17,CSVSGTSGRSGQYEQYF,TGCAGCGTTTCGGGCACTAGCGGGAGGTCCGGCCAGTACGAGCAGTACTTC
NA,TRBV6-1,many,TRBJ1-1,13,CASNRVGNTEAFF,TGTGCCAGCAACAGGGTGGGGAACACTGAAGCTTTCTTT
NA,TRBV2,NA,TRBJ1-1,13,CAMMGPMSTGAFF,TGTGCCATGATGGGACCGATGAGCACTGGAGCTTTCTTT
NA,TRBV15,NA,TRBJ1-2,17,CATSRDPEGQGDDGYTF,TGTGCCACCAGCAGAGACCCGGAGGGCCAGGGTGATGATGGCTACACCTTC
NA,TRBV2,many,TRBJ2-1,12,CASRAGLNEQFF,TGTGCCAGCAGGGCGGGGCTCAATGAGCAGTTCTTC
TRBD2,TRBV6-1,few,TRBJ2-3,18,CASSEAFKRGDLTDTQYF,TGTGCCAGCAGTGAAGCCTTTAAGCGGGGGGACCTCACAGATACGCAGTATTTT
NA,TRBV28,many,TRBJ2-5,16,CASSPRAGWAQETQYF,TGTGCCAGCAGTCCCAGGGCAGGGTGGGCACAAGAGACCCAGTACTTC
NA,TRBV28,few,TRBJ1-6,17,CASSPFRRGLINSPLHF,TGTGCCAGCAGTCCTTTCCGGCGGGGGCTCATTAATTCACCCCTCCACTTT
NA,TRBV27,NA,TRBJ2-7,15,CASSLRGGRIYEQYF,TGTGCCAGCAGTTTGCGCGGGGGCAGAATTTACGAGCAGTACTTC
NA,TRBV20-1,few,TRBJ2-7,14,CSAKTVPGPYEQYF,TGCAGTGCTAAGACAGTCCCGGGACCCTACGAGCAGTACTTC
TRBD1,TRBV2,many,TRBJ1-4,15,CASSDNRGPNEKLFF,TGTGCCAGCAGTGATAACAGGGGGCCTAATGAAAAACTGTTTTTT
NA,TRBV30,many,TRBJ2-7,13,CAWSFGATYEQYF,TGTGCCTGGAGTTTCGGGGCCACCTACGAGCAGTACTTC
TRBD1,TRBV11-2,many,TRBJ2-7,14,CASSITGGRDEQYF,TGTGCCAGCAGCATTACAGGGGGCAGAGACGAGCAGTACTTC